This T cell receptor beta chain was observed in a study of blood T cell repertoires in COVID-19 (dated by TCRdb to the early 2020s). Turning to the overall study: Samples from collaborators originated in the United States, Italy and Spain and spanned both the acute and convalescent phases of COVID-19. The material from the prospective study consisted of cDNA or gDNA derived from T cells, B-cell-depleted T cells, or PBMCs. The dataset comprised deeply sampled blood TCRbeta repertoires from subjects exposed to, actively infected with, or recovered from COVID-19. A freely available public database, intended as a resource for researchers studying the immune response to SARS-CoV-2, is where the repertoires were released. Samples came from the ongoing ImmuneRACE study (first 160 participants) plus 1,254 subjects from 6 global collaborators. A de-identified subject ID, COVID-19 status, age in years and sex were almost always included in the sample metadata. Where available, HLA class I and class II types were taken from metadata supplied by the sample provider and were not determined by assay-based typing.

Whole blood was collected in K2EDTA tubes by collaborating institutions according to the institutions' own protocols. For TCRbeta analysis, collaborator samples were shipped as frozen whole blood, as isolated PBMCs, or as DNA extracted from either sample type. Findings and caveats that apply to the study as a whole: Clinical and demographic metadata were provided uncurated, with the amount varying by source and participant.

TCRbeta CDR3 regions were amplified from genomic DNA by means of the immunoSEQ Assay, a bias-controlled multiplex PCR. Concerning the study's data processing: Nucleated cell counts per sample were estimated from amplification of reference gene primers within the assay. Sequence reads were collapsed and filtered to measure the absolute abundance of every unique TCRbeta CDR3 rearrangement. For each sample, productive Simpson clonality was calculated as the square root of Simpson's diversity index across productive rearrangements. What TCRdb holds here is the immuneACCESS table cut down to in-frame rearrangements. Part of the clones is not present; checked against another copy, under half of the missing clones reflect an unresolved V gene, and the others are unexplained. V and J calls and clone size come straight from that table; D and trimming were deduced from the DNA. This sample comprises approximately 41,000 clones, approximately 85% of them detected only once. Roughly 38% of the sample is held by the ten biggest clonotypes.

CDR1 SEHNR and CDR2 FQNEAQ are derived from the germline V gene (reference sequence). From the cysteine up to the phenylalanine, the CDR3 has a length of 15 residues. Just CDR3 DNA is preserved here, 45 bases in frame from base 1. V is clipped by 1 base and J by 7 bases, and the sequence between their germline boundaries is 13 bases long. About this clone: Its target antigen remains unknown. No much larger clone is present one base from it, and per-base qualities are unavailable.

Material for sequencing was peripheral blood. The V and J segments used are TRBV7-9 and TRBJ2-2; the best D guess is TRBD1, with 6 bases matching. This TCR came from a man aged 40-50 years with active or convalescent COVID-19. The CDR3 reads as follows: CASSLVRWDIGELFF. Here is the DNA: TGTGCCAGCAGCTTAGTACGGTGGGACATCGGGGAGCTGTTTTTT.